This TCR beta chain comes out of a study of shared clonotypes between healthy human individuals. Across the whole study: Each donor contributed plates that comprised three CD4 naive, three CD4 memory, two CD8 naive and one CD8 memory. Broader study findings: How much donors shared clonotypes was expected to be affected by sequencing depth. The study sampled only blood, and tissue repertoires likely differ.

Details on this clone: Antigen specificity is unknown.

Germline V lookup: CDR1 SGHAT, CDR2 FQNNGV. V shed 5 bases, J shed 1 base, and the junction held 7 bases outside the gene matches. The CDR3 is made up of 15 amino acids. Over several immunoSEQ plates, each subset's genomic DNA was distributed in even portions. The data were produced by immunoSEQ multiplex PCR, yet TCRdb's version contains in-frame clones alone and is incomplete. Among 2 million to 2.5 million clones listed, 95% were seen once. The sequence was obtained from a man between 18 and 29 years old in good health. J is TRBJ1-2 and V is TRBV11-2; 7 bases map to TRBD1. Sequencing was done on a sample of naive CD4+ T cells sorted from blood. Documented subset: CD45RA+ positively selected. CDR3 loop: CASSPLTGDNYGYTF. The CDR3 DNA reads TGTGCCAGCAGCCCACTAACAGGGGATAACTATGGCTACACCTTC.